What follows describes a single TCR beta chain. Its antigen is currently unknown. This sample stems from a study of beta chain features in type 1 diabetes. About the research overall: No patient-donor differences in age, gender, total cells or subset yield.

Whole-study results and caveats: Insertions at VDJ junctions were less frequent in type 1 diabetes patients. These patients also deleted more nucleotides at the same junctions.

The CDR3 has 11 amino acids. V lost 6 bases to trimming and J lost 0 bases, with 2 bases between them. The germline V gene encodes CDR1 LNHDA and CDR2 SQIVND (reference sequence). The investigators reverse transcribed all of the isolated RNA, so they sequenced expressed TCRB transcripts. A few million reads, on average, came from each naive, central memory and regulatory T cell sample. TCRdb keeps only in-frame clones here, not all; method: immunoSEQ multiplex PCR. Found here are fewer than 900,000 clones, about a sixth of them singletons; the top ten hold 0.023%. J is TRBJ1-1 and V is TRBV19; D is undetermined. The sample consisted of naive CD4+ T cells from blood. The receptor was derived from a young woman in good health. The CDR3 here is CASSVNTEAFF. CDR3 nucleotides: TGTGCCAGTAGCGTGAACACTGAAGCTTTCTTT. The whole variable domain, filled in from reference TRBV19 and TRBJ1-1, reads DGGITQSPKYLFRKEGQNVTLSCEQNLNHDAMYWYRQDPGQGLRLIYYSQIVNDFQKGDIAEGYSVSREKKESFPLTVTSAQKNPTAFYLCASSVNTEAFFGQGTRLTVV.